These T cell receptor beta chains were read from a single sample in a study of cytomegalovirus exposure and HLA in healthy donors. Method: immunoSEQ multiplex PCR; TCRdb's copy keeps in-frame clones and lacks some. The sample lists 35,000 to 50,000 clones; roughly 51% were seen once. Sample: PBMCs. These receptors were collected from a man aged 55 to 70 in good health and CMV-seronegative. The CDR3 runs from the conserved cysteine through the conserved F or W. Each record gives: clone size, D gene, V gene, J gene, CDR3 length, CDR3 protein, CDR3 DNA. A D gene is named only where the DNA matches it firmly. Some rows have no size entry. The others give once, few or many, or a class for an expanded clone.

NA	TRBD1	TRBV5-4	TRBJ2-2	14	CASSTGQGTGELFF	TGTGCCAGCAGCACTGGACAGGGAACCGGGGAGCTGTTTTTT
NA	TRBD1	TRBV6-6	TRBJ2-5	15	CASSYAGTGGETQYF	TGTGCCAGCAGTTACGCGGGGACAGGTGGGGAGACCCAGTACTTC
NA	NA	TRBV27	TRBJ1-1	14	CASSLGTRNTEAFF	TGTGCCAGCAGTTTGGGCACCCGGAACACTGAAGCTTTCTTT
NA	TRBD2	TRBV27	TRBJ2-5	18	CASSLSGTSGRGKETQYF	TGTGCCAGCAGTTTATCCGGGACTAGCGGGAGGGGTAAAGAGACCCAGTACTTC
NA	NA	TRBV2	TRBJ2-1	16	CASSLILALAYNEQFF	TGTGCCAGCAGCTTAATCCTAGCGTTAGCCTACAATGAGCAGTTCTTC
few	NA	TRBV21-1	TRBJ2-7	16	CASSKTPGGGSYEQYF	TGTGCCAGCAGCAAAACCCCCGGGGGAGGGAGCTACGAGCAGTACTTC
NA	TRBD2	TRBV11-2	TRBJ2-2	18	CASRHTRSGRKRTGELFF	TGTGCCAGCAGGCACACCAGAAGCGGGAGAAAGCGTACCGGGGAGCTGTTTTTT
NA	NA	TRBV7-9	TRBJ1-5	13	CASNGGVNQPQHF	TGTGCCAGTAACGGGGGGGTTAATCAGCCCCAGCATTTT
NA	NA	TRBV28	TRBJ1-2	16	CASSLRGVSGNYGYTF	TGTGCCAGCAGTTTAAGAGGAGTGAGCGGAAACTATGGCTACACCTTC
NA	NA	TRBV7-6	TRBJ2-6	19	CASSPRLRGRGTGANVLTF	TGTGCCAGCAGCCCGCGTTTGAGGGGGAGAGGGACTGGGGCCAACGTCCTGACTTTC
NA	NA	TRBV5-1	TRBJ2-3	15	CASSYLRTATDTQYF	TGCGCCAGCAGCTACCTTCGGACTGCCACAGATACGCAGTATTTT
NA	NA	TRBV27	TRBJ2-1	13	CASSSVVYNEQFF	TGTGCCAGCAGCTCCGTTGTGTACAATGAGCAGTTCTTC
NA	TRBD1	TRBV15	TRBJ2-1	19	CATSRDSPSSTGPGNEQFF	TGTGCCACCAGCAGAGATTCCCCTTCCTCGACAGGGCCGGGGAATGAGCAGTTCTTC
few	NA	TRBV4-3	TRBJ1-1	18	CASSQETVSPVMNTEAFF	TGCGCCAGCAGCCAAGAGACAGTCTCCCCAGTAATGAACACTGAAGCTTTCTTT
NA	NA	TRBV19	TRBJ2-5	12	CASSGRKETQYF	TGTGCCAGTAGTGGGAGAAAAGAGACCCAGTACTTC
few	TRBD2	TRBV10-3	TRBJ2-1	16	CAISDGTSGRVTEQFF	TGTGCCATCAGTGACGGGACTAGCGGGAGAGTGACTGAGCAGTTCTTC
few	NA	TRBV5-4	TRBJ2-1	13	CASSPVDRNEQFF	TGTGCCAGCAGCCCGGTCGATCGGAATGAGCAGTTCTTC
few	TRBD1	TRBV4-3	TRBJ1-2	17	CASSQGPLGQQDYGYTF	TGCGCCAGCAGCCAAGGGCCTTTGGGACAGCAGGACTATGGCTACACCTTC
NA	TRBD1	TRBV6-1	TRBJ2-7	15	CASSERGDRGDEQYF	TGTGCCAGCAGTGAAAGGGGGGACAGGGGGGACGAGCAGTACTTC
few	NA	TRBV6-5	TRBJ1-1	14	CASSRDNMNTEAFF	TGTGCCAGCAGCCGGGACAATATGAACACTGAAGCTTTCTTT
NA	NA	TRBV5-1	TRBJ2-7	18	CASSSGPAGISSFGEQYF	TGCGCCAGCAGCTCGGGACCCGCGGGAATCAGCTCCTTTGGCGAGCAGTACTTC
NA	NA	TRBV4-3	TRBJ2-7	14	CASSQDLRAYEQYF	TGCGCCAGCAGCCAAGATCTAAGAGCCTACGAGCAGTACTTC
NA	TRBD1	TRBV6-5	TRBJ2-5	14	CASSRQGVGETQYF	TGTGCCAGCAGTAGACAGGGGGTAGGGGAGACCCAGTACTTC
NA	NA	TRBV27	TRBJ1-1	14	CASSFGSPNTEAFF	TGTGCCAGCAGTTTTGGGAGCCCCAACACTGAAGCTTTCTTT
NA	TRBD1	TRBV7-2	TRBJ2-7	15	CASSLSTGNWDEQYF	TGTGCCAGCAGCTTATCGACAGGGAATTGGGACGAGCAGTACTTC
NA	NA	TRBV6-5	TRBJ1-5	15	CASSPGQGSNQPQHF	TGTGCCAGCAGTCCCGGGCAGGGTAGCAATCAGCCCCAGCATTTT
once	TRBD1	TRBV7-9	TRBJ1-2	14	CASSLVATGDGYTF	TGTGCCAGCAGCTTAGTGGCGACAGGGGATGGCTACACCTTC
NA	TRBD2	TRBV27	TRBJ2-7	13	CASSSGGPYEQYF	TGTGCCAGCAGTTCGGGAGGACCCTACGAGCAGTACTTC
once	NA	TRBV15	TRBJ2-7	15	CATSRRDSRRYEQYF	TGTGCCACCAGCAGGAGGGACTCCCGCCGCTACGAGCAGTACTTC
NA	NA	TRBV5-6	TRBJ1-1	16	CASSWGGLGSDTEAFF	TGTGCCAGCAGCTGGGGGGGGCTAGGCAGTGACACTGAAGCTTTCTTT
NA	TRBD2	TRBV6-1	TRBJ2-1	16	CASSQARSGRDGEQFF	TGTGCCAGCAGTCAAGCCCGTAGCGGGAGGGATGGTGAGCAGTTCTTC
NA	NA	TRBV30	TRBJ2-3	12	CAWSSVTDTQYF	TGTGCCTGGAGTTCAGTCACAGATACGCAGTATTTT
NA	TRBD2	TRBV10-3	TRBJ2-2	17	CAIRQAGLAGFTGELFF	TGTGCCATCCGCCAAGCCGGACTAGCGGGATTCACCGGGGAGCTGTTTTTT
NA	NA	TRBV28	TRBJ2-2	15	CASSLPRENTGELFF	TGTGCCAGCAGTTTGCCTCGGGAGAACACCGGGGAGCTGTTTTTT
NA	NA	TRBV9	TRBJ2-1	14	CASSVAGRANEQFF	TGTGCCAGCAGCGTAGCTGGCAGGGCGAATGAGCAGTTCTTC
few	NA	TRBV29-1	TRBJ1-2	14	CSDATPGRGGGYTF	TGCAGCGACGCGACACCAGGACGGGGTGGTGGCTACACCTTC
NA	TRBD1	TRBV28	TRBJ1-5	14	CASTGTVSNQPQHF	TGTGCCAGCACCGGGACAGTTAGCAATCAGCCCCAGCATTTT
NA	TRBD2	TRBV9	TRBJ2-7	16	CASSVSRLAGPYEQYF	TGTGCCAGCAGCGTATCCCGGCTAGCGGGGCCCTACGAGCAGTACTTC
NA	NA	TRBV5-1	TRBJ2-1	15	CATSTPGGLDNEQFF	TGCGCCACCAGTACTCCGGGGGGCTTAGACAATGAGCAGTTCTTC
NA	NA	TRBV10-1	TRBJ2-1	13	CASSPEGLNEQFF	TGCGCCAGCAGTCCGGAGGGGCTTAATGAGCAGTTCTTC
few	TRBD1	TRBV18	TRBJ1-4	15	CASSPRQGMGEKLFF	TGTGCCAGCTCACCACGACAGGGAATGGGAGAAAAACTGTTTTTT
NA	TRBD2	TRBV19	TRBJ2-7	13	CASSPGLAGEQYF	TGTGCCAGTAGTCCGGGACTAGCTGGCGAGCAGTACTTC